The 10 T cell receptor beta chains presented below share a single source sample, sequenced in a study of shared clonotypes between healthy human individuals. Clones were read by immunoSEQ multiplex PCR, and TCRdb kept only the in-frame ones, dropping some. The table lists roughly 500,000 clones, approximately 78% of them singletons. The sequenced material came from PBMCs. These receptor sequences come from a woman in her thirties or forties in good health. Some clones in this sample may be carry-over from other donors' samples.

V gene TRBV7-3 combines with J gene TRBJ2-7, with no clear D. The CDR3 is 15 residues long. Germline assignment: CDR1 SGHTA and CDR2 FQGTGA. V was clipped by 1 base and J by 4 bases, with 14 bases between them. The CDR3 sequence: CASSLNPGQTYEQYF. The CDR3 nucleotides are TGTGCCAGCAGCTTAAATCCTGGGCAGACGTACGAGCAGTACTTC.

The chain joins TRBV7-2 to TRBJ2-2; possibly TRBD1 for D (6 bases). Trimming left V 4 bases short and J 0 bases short, with 9 bases between. This CDR3 has 15 residues. Per germline, CDR1 SGHTA and CDR2 FQGNSA. CDR3 residues: CASSSRTANTGELFF. The CDR3 nucleotides read TGTGCCAGCAGCTCGAGGACAGCGAACACCGGGGAGCTGTTTTTT.

The V gene is TRBV5-4, the J gene TRBJ2-1; D gene uncertain. V dropped 2 bases and J dropped 5 bases, with 8 bases sitting between them. The CDR3 sequence is 13 residues long. The germline V gene encodes CDR1 SGHNT and CDR2 YYREEE (reference sequence). The CDR3 is CASSFTTNNEQFF. The DNA for the CDR3 is TGTGCCAGCAGCTTTACCACCAACAATGAGCAGTTCTTC.

The chain couples TRBV5-1 to TRBJ1-4; D uncertain. This CDR3 comprises 16 residues. Looked up from germline, CDR1 is SGHRS and CDR2 is YFSETQ. Trimming cost V 0 bases and J 2 bases, with 11 bases left between them. The CDR3 region is CASSLGLAGTNEKLFF. CDR3 DNA: TGCGCCAGCAGCTTGGGGCTCGCGGGGACTAATGAAAAACTGTTTTTT.

Regarding this clone: This may come from a read error, since a much larger clone is one base off. J is TRBJ1-4 and V is TRBV5-1; D might be TRBD1 (5 bases). Germline V CDR1 and CDR2: SGHRS, YFSETQ. V was pared by 7 bases and J by 7 bases, with 14 bases between. The length of the CDR3 is 13 residues. The CDR3 here is CASGREVAEKLFF. The CDR3 DNA follows: TGCGCCAGCGGCAGGGAAGTTGCTGAAAAACTGTTTTTT. The complete variable domain, with remaining parts taken from reference TRBV5-1 and TRBJ1-4, reads KAGVTQTPRYLIKTRGQQVTLSCSPISGHRSVSWYQQTPGQGLQFLFEYFSETQRNKGNFPGRFSGRQFSNSRSEMNVSTLELGDSALYLCASGREVAEKLFFGSGTQLSVL.

CDR3 residues: CASSPSSLAGLSETQYF. The CDR3, as DNA: TGTGCCAGCAGCCCGAGCAGCCTAGCGGGACTTTCGGAGACCCAGTACTTC. The rearrangement links TRBV7-6 to TRBJ2-5; 9 nucleotides agree with TRBD2. The CDR3 has 17 amino acids. CDR1 SGHVS and CDR2 FNYEAQ come from the germline V gene. J gave up 5 bases and V 5 bases, and 15 bases lay outside the gene matches.

The V call is TRBV30, the J call TRBJ2-3; 11 nucleotides align to TRBD2. The V gene's germline CDR1 is GTSNPN and CDR2 SVGIG (reference sequence). Trimming at V came to 4 bases and at J to 1 base, leaving 4 bases not matched to a gene. The CDR3 is 15 residues long. CDR3 DNA sequence: TGTGCCTGGACCCTAGCGGGAGGCGGCACAGATACGCAGTATTTT. This codes for CAWTLAGGGTDTQYF.

For this clone: A read error is likely here: a far larger clone is one base away. The sample holds other DNA sequences that translate to the same CDR3. The chain links TRBV4-2 to TRBJ1-1; D is ambiguous. The CDR3 sequence is 15 residues long. Germline loops: CDR1 LGHNA, CDR2 YNFKEQ. This CDR3 is CASSQTTLTNTEAFF. As DNA, the CDR3 is TGTGCCAGTAGCCAGACGACTTTAACGAACACTGAAGCTTTCTTT.

The chain has TRBV29-1 and TRBJ2-6; TRBD1 agrees at 7 bases. This CDR3 spans 16 amino acids. V shed 8 bases and J 3 bases; nucleotides not matched to a gene: 13. CDR1 and CDR2 (germline): SQVTM, ANQGSEA. The CDR3 bases are TGCAGCCCACAGGGGATAGGAGTACATGGGGCCAACGTCCTGACTTTC. It specifies CSPQGIGVHGANVLTF.

The rearrangement joins TRBV5-6 to TRBJ2-5; D might be TRBD1 (5 bases). Looked up from germline, CDR1 is SGHDT and CDR2 is YYEEEE. V lost 4 bases to trimming and J lost 0 bases, with 10 bases between them. The CDR3 runs 14 residues. The CDR3 nucleotides read TGTGCCAGCAGCCACGACAGAGACCAAGAGACCCAGTACTTC. Its protein product is CASSHDRDQETQYF.